This TCR beta chain was recorded in a study of blood T cell repertoires in COVID-19. Study-wide context: Samples came from the United States, Italy and Spain, spanning acute and convalescent COVID-19. T cells, B-cell-depleted T cells, or PBMCs provided the cDNA or gDNA that served as material.

Original handling: From reference gene primer amplification, estimates of nucleated cell counts were derived. Profiling relied on immunoSEQ multiplex PCR, and the TCRdb table lists in-frame clones only, not all of them. V and J calls and clone size are those listed in that table; D and trimming were worked out from the DNA. The sample lists about 87,000 clones; around three quarters were seen once. The receptor was isolated from a woman in her forties or fifties with acute or convalescent COVID-19. Sequencing used peripheral blood.

CDR3 nucleotide sequence: TGTGCCAGCTCACCACCGAGGACAGATACGCAGTATTTT. This gives the protein CASSPPRTDTQYF. V usage is TRBV18 and J usage is TRBJ2-3; D unresolved. Per germline, CDR1 KGHSH and CDR2 LQKENI. The CDR3 covers 13 residues. Trimming took 0 bases from V and 3 from J, leaving 4 bases between them.